This T cell receptor beta chain was captured in a study of a mutant IDH1 vaccine in newly diagnosed glioma. On this clone itself: Antigen: not known.

Sequenced by immunoSEQ multiplex PCR; TCRdb stores in-frame clones only, minus some. The table shows some 120,000 clones, with just under 80% occurring only once. There are 16 residues in the CDR3. Germline CDR1 reads MNHEY; CDR2 reads SMNVEV (reference sequence). The ends were cut back, 0 bases at V and 2 bases at J, with 14 bases in the middle. Indicated time point: week 11, during vaccination. What each vaccine dose contained was 300 ug of mutant IDH1 20-mer peptide, accompanied by topical imiquimod. The rearrangement joins TRBV27 to TRBJ2-7; TRBD2 is a possible D gene (5 bases). This TCR was sampled from a man aged 35-49 years with glioma. The specimen was PBMCs, collected from a glioma patient whose treatment included an IDH1 peptide vaccine. DNA of the CDR3: TGTGCCAGCAGTTTATCAGTCGGGGAAAGTACCTACGAGCAGTACTTC. Translated: CASSLSVGESTYEQYF.